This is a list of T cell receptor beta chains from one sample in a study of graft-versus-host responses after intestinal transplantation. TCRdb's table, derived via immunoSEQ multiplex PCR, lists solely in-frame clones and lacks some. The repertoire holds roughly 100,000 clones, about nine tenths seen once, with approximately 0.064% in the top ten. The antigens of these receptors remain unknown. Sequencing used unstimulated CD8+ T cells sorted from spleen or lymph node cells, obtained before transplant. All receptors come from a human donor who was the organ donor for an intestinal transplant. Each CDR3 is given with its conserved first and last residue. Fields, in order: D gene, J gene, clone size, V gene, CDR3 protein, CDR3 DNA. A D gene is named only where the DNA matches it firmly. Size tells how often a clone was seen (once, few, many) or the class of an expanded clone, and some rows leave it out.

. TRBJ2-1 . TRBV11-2 CASSHSESEQFF TGTGCCAGCAGCCATTCGGAGTCTGAGCAGTTCTTC
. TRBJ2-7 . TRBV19 CASSPGGQAHVYYEQYF TGTGCCAGTAGTCCTGGGGGACAAGCACACGTATACTACGAGCAGTACTTC
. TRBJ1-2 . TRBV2 CASRSTGVNYGYTF TGTGCCAGCAGATCGACGGGGGTTAACTATGGCTACACCTTC
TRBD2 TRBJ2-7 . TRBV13 CASSPTSGTYEQYF TGTGCCAGCAGCCCGACTAGCGGAACTTACGAGCAGTACTTC
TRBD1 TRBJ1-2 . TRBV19 CASDGQGNGYTF TGTGCCAGCGACGGACAGGGCAATGGCTACACCTTC
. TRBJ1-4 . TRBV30 CAWGQNNEKLFF TGTGCCTGGGGGCAGAACAATGAAAAACTGTTTTTT
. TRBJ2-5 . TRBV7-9 CASSLPGTQYF TGTGCCAGCAGCCTGCCAGGGACCCAGTACTTC
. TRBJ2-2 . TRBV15 CATSRVTSTGELFF TGTGCCACCAGCAGAGTTACATCCACCGGGGAGCTGTTTTTT
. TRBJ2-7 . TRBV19 CASSTRQPYEQYF TGTGCCAGTAGTACCCGACAGCCCTACGAGCAGTACTTC
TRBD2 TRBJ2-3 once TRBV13 CASSLAGGYTDTQYF TGTGCCAGCAGCTTAGCGGGGGGATACACAGATACGCAGTATTTT
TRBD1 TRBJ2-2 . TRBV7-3 CASSLNHGTGEIGELFF TGTGCCAGCAGCTTAAACCACGGGACAGGGGAAATCGGGGAGCTGTTTTTT
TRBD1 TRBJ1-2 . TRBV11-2 CASSLTGGYGYTF TGTGCCAGCAGCTTAACAGGGGGCTATGGCTACACCTTC
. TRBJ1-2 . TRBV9 CASSPGGNNGYTF TGTGCCAGCAGCCCCGGGGGTAATAATGGCTACACCTTC
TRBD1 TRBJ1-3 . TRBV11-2 CASSSSGGQGRSTIYF TGTGCCAGCAGCTCCAGTGGCGGACAGGGAAGGAGCACCATATATTTT
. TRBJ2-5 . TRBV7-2 CASSLYVANEETQYF TGTGCCAGCAGCTTATACGTAGCGAACGAAGAGACCCAGTACTTC
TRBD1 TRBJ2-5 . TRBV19 CASTPDHHGQGGGTTQYF TGTGCCAGTACCCCGGACCACCATGGACAGGGGGGTGGGACGACCCAGTACTTC
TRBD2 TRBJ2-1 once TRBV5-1 CASSLSTGGGNEQFF TGCGCCAGCAGCTTGTCCACGGGAGGGGGCAATGAGCAGTTCTTC